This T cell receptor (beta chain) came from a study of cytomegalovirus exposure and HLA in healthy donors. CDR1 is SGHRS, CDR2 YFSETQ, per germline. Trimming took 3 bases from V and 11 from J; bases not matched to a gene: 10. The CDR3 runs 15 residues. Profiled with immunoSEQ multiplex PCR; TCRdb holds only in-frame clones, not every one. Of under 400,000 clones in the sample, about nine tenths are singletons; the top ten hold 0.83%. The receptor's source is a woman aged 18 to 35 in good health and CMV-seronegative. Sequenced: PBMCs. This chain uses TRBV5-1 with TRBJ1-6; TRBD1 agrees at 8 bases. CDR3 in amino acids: CASSSTGDGVAPLHF. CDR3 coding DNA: TGCGCCAGCAGCTCGACAGGGGATGGGGTGGCACCCCTCCACTTT.